A single sample is the source of the 13 T cell receptor beta chains below, sequenced in a study of T cell responses to AZD1222 COVID-19 vaccine. The data were produced by immunoSEQ multiplex PCR, yet TCRdb's version contains in-frame clones alone and is incomplete. The sample has more than 140,000 clones; more than 70% are singletons. The specimen comprised peripheral blood, sampled on day 0 of MenACWY control vaccination. Receptor source: an adult in good health.

The V and J genes are TRBV2 and TRBJ1-5, with 7 bases lining up with TRBD1. In germline, CDR1 is SNHLY, CDR2 FYNNEI. The CDR3 contains 15 residues. The junction had 6 bases not matched to a gene; V was cut back by 5 bases and J by 2 bases. The CDR3 DNA follows: TGTGCCAGCAGTAGAGGGGGCTCAGGCAATCAGCCCCAGCATTTT. Translating gives CASSRGGSGNQPQHF.

This clone was counted a single time. This chain's CDR3 is CASSPHGQGITGELFF. The CDR3 DNA reads TGTGCCAGCAGCCCCCACGGACAGGGCATAACCGGGGAGCTGTTTTTT. V gene TRBV5-5 combines with J gene TRBJ2-2; 8 bases are shared with TRBD1. The V and J ends lost 4 bases and 5 bases, in that order; junction bases with no gene match: 10. The CDR3 runs 16 residues. Germline V gene lookup returns CDR1 SGHKS and CDR2 YYEKEE (reference sequence).

The genes are TRBV28 and TRBJ1-2; no reliable D call. The V gene's germline CDR1 is MDHEN and CDR2 SYDVKM. The CDR3 totals 13 residues. V was trimmed by 0 bases and J by 7 bases, leaving 9 bases between them. CDR3 sequence (DNA): TGTGCCAGCAGTTTATGGGAAGGCTCTGGCTACACCTTC. Translation: CASSLWEGSGYTF.

V gene TRBV15 combines with J gene TRBJ2-7; TRBD2 matches 11 bases. The V and J ends lost 4 bases and 2 bases, in that order; junction bases with no gene match: 4. The CDR3 length is 15 residues. The germline CDR1 and CDR2 sequences are LNHNV and YYDKDF (reference sequence). The CDR3 bases are TGTGCCACCAGCACCGGGACTAGCGGACCCTACGAGCAGTACTTC. Protein product: CATSTGTSGPYEQYF.

The V gene is TRBV19, the J gene TRBJ2-1; no clear D gene. This CDR3 has 14 residues. Germline lookup yields CDR1 LNHDA and CDR2 SQIVND (reference sequence). Trimming left V 6 bases short and J 3 bases short, with 12 bases between. The CDR3, as DNA: TGTGCCAGTAGACCGGGCCCGAACTACAATGAGCAGTTCTTC. Its protein product is CASRPGPNYNEQFF. The full variable domain, rest sourced from reference TRBV19 and TRBJ2-1, is DGGITQSPKYLFRKEGQNVTLSCEQNLNHDAMYWYRQDPGQGLRLIYYSQIVNDFQKGDIAEGYSVSREKKESFPLTVTSAQKNPTAFYLCASRPGPNYNEQFFGPGTRLTVL.

The rearrangement joins TRBV18 to TRBJ2-2; D is possibly TRBD2 (5 bases). The CDR3 runs 14 residues. The V gene's germline CDR1 is KGHSH and CDR2 LQKENI. The V end was cut by 6 bases, the J end by 2 bases, with 10 bases between. The CDR3 region is CASSLSGNTGELFF. The CDR3 coding sequence is TGTGCCAGCTCGCTCAGCGGAAACACCGGGGAGCTGTTTTTT.

In this sample, this clone turned up once. The chain links TRBV7-2 to TRBJ2-7, with D tentatively TRBD2 (6 bases). CDR3 length: 15 amino acids. Trimming removed 3 bases at V and 0 bases at J, with 12 bases between. The germline gives CDR1 SGHTA, CDR2 FQGNSA. DNA of the CDR3: TGTGCCAGCAGCTTCGAGGAGGGGAACTCCTACGAGCAGTACTTC. This translates into CASSFEEGNSYEQYF.

The chain couples TRBV5-6 to TRBJ2-4; TRBD2 agrees at 14 bases. Trimming cost V 4 bases and J 8 bases; bases outside gene matches: 8. The germline V gene encodes CDR1 SGHDT and CDR2 YYEEEE. This CDR3 is 16 amino acids long. In DNA form, the CDR3 reads TGTGCCAGCAGCCACGGGACTAGCGGGGGACAGTACATTCAGTACTTC. Translation: CASSHGTSGGQYIQYF.

V is TRBV4-2 and J is TRBJ1-1; D gene unclear. The CDR3 contains 15 residues. Per the germline V gene, CDR1 is LGHNA and CDR2 is YNFKEQ. With 2 bases removed from V and 2 bases from J, the gap between germline ends came to 12 bases. CDR3 bases: TGTGCCAGCAGCCAAATAGACAAAGTAAACACTGAAGCTTTCTTT. This gives the protein CASSQIDKVNTEAFF.

The V call is TRBV5-8, the J call TRBJ1-1, with a possible D match to TRBD1 (6 bases). The CDR3 length is 16 residues. Trimming took 0 bases from V and 1 from J, leaving 13 bases between them. The germline CDR1 and CDR2 sequences are SGHTS and YDEGEE. The CDR3 DNA sequence: TGTGCCAGCAGCTTGGCCGAAAGGGGGGAGAACACTGAAGCTTTCTTT. It is translated as CASSLAERGENTEAFF.

The table lists this clone with a count of one. This chain joins TRBV2 and TRBJ1-1; 12 bases are shared with TRBD1. The germline V gene has CDR1 SNHLY and CDR2 FYNNEI. V gave up 6 bases and J gave up 5 bases; unmatched junction bases: 7. The CDR3 sequence is 15 residues long. CDR3: CASSGTGGRETEAFF. CDR3 DNA: TGTGCCAGCAGCGGGACAGGGGGCAGGGAGACTGAAGCTTTCTTT.

The chain is built from TRBV29-1 and TRBJ2-6; D remains ambiguous. The CDR3 covers 14 residues. Per germline, CDR1 SQVTM and CDR2 ANQGSEA. The ends were cut back, 3 bases at V and 0 bases at J, with 6 bases in the middle. CDR3 nucleotides: TGCAGCGTTGAGGTTAGCTCTGGGGCCAACGTCCTGACTTTC. Protein sequence: CSVEVSSGANVLTF.

This clone was detected only once. The V gene is TRBV28, the J gene TRBJ1-2, with D tentatively TRBD1 (5 bases). V was cut by 3 bases and J by 0 bases, with 11 bases left in between. CDR1 and CDR2 from the germline V gene are MDHEN and SYDVKM. The length of the CDR3 is 15 residues. The CDR3 DNA is TGTGCCAGCAGTTTTGGGGGAACCTCTAACTATGGCTACACCTTC. As protein: CASSFGGTSNYGYTF.